A single sample gave rise to the 2 T cell receptor beta chains below, sequenced in a study of post-analysis software for immune sequencing data. The study, taken as a whole, reports: Controls showed lower frequencies than patients for roughly 5 TRBV segments, and TRBV5-6, TRBV5-1 and TRBV20-1 were among these.

The library was made from cDNA and included unique molecular identifiers. TCRdb used MiXCR to reprocess the PCR reads, holding one entry per CDR3 protein. The sample holds hundreds of thousands of distinct CDR3 sequences, 30% seen once. No antigen has been identified for these receptors. The source material was blood. These receptors were collected from a girl aged 10 to 17 with multiple sclerosis.

The sample holds many counts of this clonotype. The genes are TRBV12-3 or TRBV12-4 and TRBJ2-7; no definite D call. Trimming removed 0 bases from V and 2 bases from J, with 5 bases in between. This CDR3 comprises 13 residues. CDR3 sequence: CASSLALTYEQYF. In nucleotides, the CDR3 is TGTGCCAGCAGTTTAGCGCTGACCTACGAGCAGTACTTC.

The chain links TRBV7-2 to TRBJ2-1; no clear D. The V gene lost 7 bases and the J gene lost 3 bases, with 16 bases spanning the gap. Germline V gene sequence: CDR1 SGHTA, CDR2 FQGNSA. The CDR3 length is 15 residues. As DNA, the CDR3 is TGTGCCAGCACATTAGGAAGGAATAACTACAATGAGCAGTTCTTC. Translation: CASTLGRNNYNEQFF.